This record covers a single TCR beta chain. Its antigen remains undetermined. No qualities accompany the bases; no much larger clone lies one base away. Receptors were amplified or captured by 5' RACE. For sequencing, an Illumina HiSeq 2000 was employed. A universal primer binding site was introduced by template switching, and a unique molecular identifier was present in the final cDNA, enabling accurate counting of TCR cDNA molecules. First-strand cDNA for TCR alpha and beta chains was synthesized from specific primers in the conserved constant-segment region. To control for contamination, each cDNA library was double barcoded with a SMART-Mk sample barcode plus Illumina barcodes. Two successive PCR steps introduced TruSeq adapter sequences along with Illumina sample barcodes. The TCR alpha and beta cDNA libraries were sequenced on the Illumina HiSeq platform using custom primers. In the paper's pipeline: MiGEC was used to process raw reads and extract unique molecular identifiers, and MiXCR was used to find CDR3 positions. For each individual, recombination models were inferred using an EM algorithm with the repgenHMM and IGoR tools. The analysis of shared clonotypes was done with the tcR package in R, with sharing normalized by the product of cloneset sizes. To study raw recombination free of thymic and clonal selection effects, out-of-frame nonproductive sequences were analyzed. Clones were called with MiXCR by TCRdb after fastp trimmed the public reads at Q25, and only in-frame beta chains were retained. Records with the same CDR3 protein are collapsed into one entry carrying the most frequent genes and DNA. These V and J calls rely on TCRdb rather than the paper's analysis. The sample table records 400,000 to 550,000 distinct CDR3 sequences; roughly an eighth of these occur just once. The leading ten clones occupy approximately 1% of the sample.

This sample is part of a study of identical twins (dated by TCRdb to 2016 to 2018). Background for the entire study: To test whether fetal clonotypes persist, the study used deep sequencing on TCR alpha and beta repertoires from monozygotic twins, unrelated adults of various ages, and cord blood. Replicate twin experiments were performed at different times using different library preparation protocols to rule out contamination. On the study overall, not on this receptor specifically: Zero-insertion analyses could be partly confounded by invariant T cells such as MAIT and iNKT, although diverse VJ usage argued against such confounding for most clonotypes. Fewer insertions were carried by abundant cord blood beta clonotypes, a similar but weaker trend appeared in young adult naive repertoires, and no such trend appeared in memory repertoires. In monozygotic twins, recombination models systematically underestimated out-of-frame TCR alpha sharing, but the models matched the sharing seen between unrelated individuals. Conclusions relied on cross-sectional statistical analysis, since the same donors could not be followed over many years. Compared with coincidental sharing between unrelated individuals, an excess of low generation-probability sequences was observed among out-of-frame TCR alpha sequences shared between twins. In beta out-of-frame sequences, excess twin sharing was weaker, because having fewer shared sequences lowered the signal-to-noise ratio.

Trimming at the junction amounts to 3 bases on V and 0 bases on J, and the germline ends lie 15 bases apart. The CDR3 measures 16 amino acids from cysteine to phenylalanine. The CDR3 DNA has 48 bases and is translated from base 1. All donors were healthy Caucasians. Three pairs of female monozygotic twins, all aged about 18 to 30 years, made up the twin cohort. CD4+ and CD8+ T cell populations were isolated with positive isolation kits from Invitrogen. A further study also used this sample, focusing on yellow fever vaccine responses in identical twins. The second source states: According to the authors, in identical twins the way T cells responded to vaccination appeared partly convergent and partly personalized. In the study, vaccine-responding T cell clones were precisely tracked in identical twins.

The sequence was obtained from a young woman in good health. What was sequenced was CD4+ T cells sorted from blood. The rearrangement combines TRBV12-3 or TRBV12-4 with TRBJ2-7; the D region possibly corresponds to TRBD1 (5 bases align). The CDR3 is CASSFWGGFSSYEQYF. The nucleotide sequence reads as follows: TGTGCCAGCAGTTTTTGGGGCGGTTTTAGCTCCTACGAGCAGTACTTC.